A single TCR beta chain is shown here with its context. Its antigen target is currently unknown. No base quality values were provided; no much bigger clone lies one nucleotide off. The data derive from a study of control samples from healthy donors and cancer patients (dated by TCRdb to the early 2020s). Library generation was performed with the immunoSEQ multiplex PCR assay. Entries here come from immuneACCESS through TCRdb and include only in-frame sequences with V and J called. Some clones fail to appear in such tables; in the studies checked, an unresolved V gene covers under half of the shortfall, and the cause of the remainder is unknown. In all, the sample holds about 180,000 clones, and 90% to 95% of those were seen once. Over 1.1% of the sample goes to the ten largest clones. The TCR sequence derives from a man aged 30 to 45 in good health. Sequences were obtained from blood.

The bases read TGTGCCAGCAGCTTACGGACTAGCGGGAGAATCCCAGATACGCAGTATTTT. This sequence encodes CASSLRTSGRIPDTQYF. The receptor chain draws on TRBV13 and TRBJ2-3; TRBD2 matches 13 bases in the middle. CDR1 and CDR2, per the germline V gene (reference sequence), are PRHDT and FYEKMQ. V lost 2 bases and J lost 4 bases, and the count of bases not matched to a germline gene is 6. The CDR3 has 17 amino acids, counting the end cysteine and phenylalanine. Only CDR3 DNA is held: 51 bases, read in frame from base 1.